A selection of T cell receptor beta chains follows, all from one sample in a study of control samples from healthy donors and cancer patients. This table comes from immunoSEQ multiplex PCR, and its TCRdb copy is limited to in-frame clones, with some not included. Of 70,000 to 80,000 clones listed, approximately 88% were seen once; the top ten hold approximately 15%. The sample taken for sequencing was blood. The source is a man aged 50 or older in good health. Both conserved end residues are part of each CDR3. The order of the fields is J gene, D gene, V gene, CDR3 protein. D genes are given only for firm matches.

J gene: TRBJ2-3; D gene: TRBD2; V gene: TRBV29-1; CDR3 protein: CSAGTSGRMDTQYF
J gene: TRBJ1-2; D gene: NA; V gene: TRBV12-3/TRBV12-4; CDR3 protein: CASTKQTGRGYTF
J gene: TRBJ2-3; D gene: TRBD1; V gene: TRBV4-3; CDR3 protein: CASSPEEDRDGTDTQYF
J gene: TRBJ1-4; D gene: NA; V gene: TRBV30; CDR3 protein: CAWSVISGFNEKLFF
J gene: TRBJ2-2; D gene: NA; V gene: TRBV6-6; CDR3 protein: CASSSTALGTTGELFF
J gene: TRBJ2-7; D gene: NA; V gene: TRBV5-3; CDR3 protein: CARLRTGVSYEQYF
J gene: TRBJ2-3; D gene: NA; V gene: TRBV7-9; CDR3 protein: CASSLRSGGTDTQYF
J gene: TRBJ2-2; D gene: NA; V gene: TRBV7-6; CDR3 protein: CASSPTSLLSTGELFF
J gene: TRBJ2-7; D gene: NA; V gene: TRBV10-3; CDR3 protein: CAIQFDLPYEQYF
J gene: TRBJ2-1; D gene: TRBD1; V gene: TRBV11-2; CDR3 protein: CASSPTVGQGEQFF
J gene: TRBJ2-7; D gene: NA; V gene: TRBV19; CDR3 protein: CASRETGTSYEQYF
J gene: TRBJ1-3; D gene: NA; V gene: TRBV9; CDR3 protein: CASSVSDAGNTIYF
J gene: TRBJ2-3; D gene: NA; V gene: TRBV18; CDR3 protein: CASSTKTGTFTDTQYF
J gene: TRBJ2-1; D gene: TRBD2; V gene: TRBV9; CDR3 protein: CASSVGGSGSSFEQFF
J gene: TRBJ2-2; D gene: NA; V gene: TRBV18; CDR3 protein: CASSPPLKGSGELFF
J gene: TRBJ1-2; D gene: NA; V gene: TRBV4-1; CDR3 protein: CASSQVQEALGYTF
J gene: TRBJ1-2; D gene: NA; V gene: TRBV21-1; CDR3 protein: CASSKLATVRDYGYTF
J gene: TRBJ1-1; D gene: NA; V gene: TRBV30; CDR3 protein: CAWDPNQGEAFF
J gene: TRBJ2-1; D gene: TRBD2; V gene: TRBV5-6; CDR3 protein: CASSRLAGGGYNEQFF
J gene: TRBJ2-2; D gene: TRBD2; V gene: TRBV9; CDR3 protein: CASSVGAGLASGELFF
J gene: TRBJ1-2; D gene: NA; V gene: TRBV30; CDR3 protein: CAWSEWGNYGYTF
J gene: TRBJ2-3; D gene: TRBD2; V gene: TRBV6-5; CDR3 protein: CASRLAVSTDTQYF
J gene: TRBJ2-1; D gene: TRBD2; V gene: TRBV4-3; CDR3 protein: CASSQDRQRGESWDEQFF
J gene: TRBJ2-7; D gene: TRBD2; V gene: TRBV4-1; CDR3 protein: CASSQDPASGTSSYEQYF
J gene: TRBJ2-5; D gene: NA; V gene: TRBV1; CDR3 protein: CTSSLRNSGKTGETQYF
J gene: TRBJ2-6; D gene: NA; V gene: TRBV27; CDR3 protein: CASSLKGSSSSGANVLTF
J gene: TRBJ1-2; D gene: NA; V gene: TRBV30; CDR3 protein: CAWTAQDVYGYTF
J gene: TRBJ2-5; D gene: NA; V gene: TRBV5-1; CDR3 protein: CASSWASVQETQYF
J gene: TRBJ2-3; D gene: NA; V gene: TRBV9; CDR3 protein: CASSVAGGFGTDTQYF
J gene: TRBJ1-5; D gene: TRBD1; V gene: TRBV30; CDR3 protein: CAWRDRGFNQPQHF
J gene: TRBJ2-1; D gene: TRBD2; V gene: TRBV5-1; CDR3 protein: CASSRTSGSRDEQFF
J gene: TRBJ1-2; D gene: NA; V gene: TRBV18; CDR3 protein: CASSPGQSQGYTF
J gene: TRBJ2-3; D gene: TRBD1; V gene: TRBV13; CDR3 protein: CASSLNRGRTDTQYF
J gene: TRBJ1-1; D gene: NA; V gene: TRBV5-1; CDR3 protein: CASRIDSLNTEAFF
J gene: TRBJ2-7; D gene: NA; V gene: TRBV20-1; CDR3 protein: CSASGPGDPYEQYF
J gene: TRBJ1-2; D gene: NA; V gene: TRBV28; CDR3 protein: CASRIGSGEGYTF
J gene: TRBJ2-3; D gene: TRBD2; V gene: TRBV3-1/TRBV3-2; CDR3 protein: CASRLWTSPQDTQYF
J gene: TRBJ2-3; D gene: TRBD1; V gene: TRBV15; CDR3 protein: CATSRAPRQGGRTDTQYF
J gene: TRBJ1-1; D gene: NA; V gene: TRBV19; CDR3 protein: CASSIEYSGTEAFF
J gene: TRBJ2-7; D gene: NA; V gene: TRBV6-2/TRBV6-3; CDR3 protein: CASSSRGRSNYEQYF
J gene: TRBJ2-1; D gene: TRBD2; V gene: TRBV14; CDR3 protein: CASSQAVGLAGVVSYNEQFF
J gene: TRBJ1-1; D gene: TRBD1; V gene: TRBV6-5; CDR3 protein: CASSPKGARNTEAFF
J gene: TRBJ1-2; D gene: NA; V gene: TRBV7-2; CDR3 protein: CASSLVFRDGYTF
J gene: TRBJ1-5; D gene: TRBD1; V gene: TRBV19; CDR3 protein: CASSLPTGGLANQPQHF
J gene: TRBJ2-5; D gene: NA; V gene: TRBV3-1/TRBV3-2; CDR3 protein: CASSPRQSETQYF
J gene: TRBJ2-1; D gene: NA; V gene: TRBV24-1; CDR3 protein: CATSDLTGSEQFF
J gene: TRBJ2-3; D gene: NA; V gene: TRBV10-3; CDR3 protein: CAISEGADTQYF
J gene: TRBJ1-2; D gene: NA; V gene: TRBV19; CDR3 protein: CASSIDGNYGYTF
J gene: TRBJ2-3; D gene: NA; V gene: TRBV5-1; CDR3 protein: CASSDPGTITQYF
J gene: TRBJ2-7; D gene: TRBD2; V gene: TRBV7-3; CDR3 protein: CASSLTSSSGSYEQYF
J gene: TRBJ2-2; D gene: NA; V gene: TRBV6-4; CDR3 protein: CASSSGGASGELFF
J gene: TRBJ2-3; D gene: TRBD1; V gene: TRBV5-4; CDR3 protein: CASSSGTVTSTDTQYF
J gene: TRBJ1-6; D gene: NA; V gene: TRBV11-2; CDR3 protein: CASSLQGVNSPLHF
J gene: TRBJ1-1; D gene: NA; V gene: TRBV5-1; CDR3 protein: CASSLRGNTEAFF